Reported below is one T cell receptor (beta chain). Its specificity is unknown. Repertoires were generated with immunoSEQ multiplex PCR, while TCRdb's copy carries only in-frame clones and drops some. The sample includes about 95,000 clones, 75% to 95% of them seen just once. The data were taken from a study of OX40 agonist ivuxolimab in advanced cancers. The wider study: Three patients showed partial responses: one hepatocellular carcinoma and two cutaneous melanoma cases.

Study-level findings and limits: Researchers report that CD8+ T cells had, on average, more expanded clones than CD4+.

Germline V CDR1 and CDR2: SEHNR, FQNEAQ (reference sequence). This CDR3 spans 14 amino acids. Trimming at V came to 6 bases and at J to 5 bases, leaving 2 bases not matched to a gene. V gene TRBV7-9 combines with J gene TRBJ2-2; 11 nucleotides agree with TRBD2. The sequences come from CD4+ or CD8+ T cells sorted from blood, collected in a trial of the OX40 agonist ivuxolimab. The TCR originated in an adult with an advanced solid tumor such as melanoma, head and neck, liver or kidney cancer. For the CDR3, the DNA is TGTGCCAGCAGACCTAGCGGGGGGACCGGGGAGCTGTTTTTT. Its protein is CASRPSGGTGELFF.